This T cell receptor (beta chain) stems from a study of T cells in Graves' hyperthyroidism and ophthalmopathy. Study results and caveats: Peripheral blood also featured most of the thyroid clonotypes expanded above 0.001. In simple terms, a model built on 13 V-J features told ophthalmopathy apart from stable hyperthyroidism.

V shed 5 bases and J shed 3 bases, with 13 bases lying between them. Per germline, CDR1 MNHEY and CDR2 SVGAGI. The CDR3 is 14 residues long. Using RNA transcripts as the source, TCR beta CDR3 regions were amplified. Primed by the HTBI set, a first-round RT-PCR was run on the TCR CDR3. One entry per CDR3 protein results from TCRdb running MiXCR on the multiplex PCR reads. This table has about 840,000 distinct CDR3 sequences, around 38% appearing once. Turning to this clonotype: The target antigen is unknown.

The chain is built from TRBV6-5 and TRBJ1-1; D gene unclear. The clonotype was recovered from a man aged 18 to 35 with Graves' hyperthyroidism. Sequencing was done on a sample of blood. The CDR3 region has the DNA TGTGCCAGCAGTCCGACGGGGAGCGACACTGAAGCTTTCTTT. It is translated as CASSPTGSDTEAFF.